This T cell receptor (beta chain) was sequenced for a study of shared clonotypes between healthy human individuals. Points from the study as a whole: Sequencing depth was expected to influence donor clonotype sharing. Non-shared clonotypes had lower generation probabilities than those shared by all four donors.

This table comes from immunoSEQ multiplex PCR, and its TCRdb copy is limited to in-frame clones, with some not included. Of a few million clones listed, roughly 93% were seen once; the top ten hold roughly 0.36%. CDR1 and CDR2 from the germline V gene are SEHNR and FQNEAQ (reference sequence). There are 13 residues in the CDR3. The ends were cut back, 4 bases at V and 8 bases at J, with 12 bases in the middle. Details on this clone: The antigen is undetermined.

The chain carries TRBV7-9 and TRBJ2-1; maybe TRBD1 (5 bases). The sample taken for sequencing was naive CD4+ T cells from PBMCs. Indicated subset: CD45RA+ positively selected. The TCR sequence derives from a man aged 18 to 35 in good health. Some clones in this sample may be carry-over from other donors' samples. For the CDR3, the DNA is TGTGCCAGCAGCTCGGCAGGGTTTCATGAGCAGTTCTTC. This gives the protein CASSSAGFHEQFF.